This record concerns one TCR beta chain sequence. The source of the sample is a study of cytomegalovirus exposure and HLA in healthy donors. The PCR was carried out with 60 Vbeta primers and 13 Jbeta primers. Some clones are missing from TCRdb's copy, which holds only in-frame ones; the method was immunoSEQ multiplex PCR. Of 110,000 to 150,000 clones listed, 76% were seen once; the top ten hold 1.5% to 2%. The germline gives CDR1 GTSNPN, CDR2 SVGIG (reference sequence). This CDR3 spans 11 amino acids. With 0 bases removed from V and 6 bases from J, the gap between germline ends came to 6 bases. The sample was PBMCs. The TCR sequence derives from a woman aged 40 to 50 in good health and CMV-seronegative. The chain uses TRBV30 and TRBJ2-7, with a weak D call TRBD1 (5 bases). The DNA of the CDR3 is TGTGCCTGGAGTGTAGGGGCCGAGCAGTACTTC. Residues: CAWSVGAEQYF.